This T cell receptor (beta chain) was sequenced for a study of CXCR3-negative and CXCR3-positive naive CD8 T cells. The study, taken as a whole, reports: More hydrophobic TRB CDR3s occurred in CXCR3-positive than in CXCR3-negative naive cells. Naive CXCR3-negative cells resembled naive CXCR3-positive cells in TRBV-TRBJ usage; memory cells differed. TCR strength was inferred from TRB CDR3 properties, while surface CD5 was comparable between naive subsets.

In preparing the TRB cDNA libraries, 5' RACE with UMI labels was used. No DNA is given; TCRdb re-called the 5' RACE reads and lists each CDR3 protein once. This sample contains under 150,000 distinct CDR3 sequences. This CDR3 is built from 13 residues. In germline, CDR1 is MGHDK, CDR2 SYGVNS. Concerning this clonotype itself: What it recognizes is unknown.

The TCR was taken from a human donor in good health. Some clones in this sample may be carry-over from other donors' samples. The chain uses TRBV25-1 and TRBJ2-1. Sequenced: naive CXCR3+ CD8+ T cells from blood. Subset given: CD45RO-CCR7+CD27+CD95- naive CD8+ T cells expressing CXCR3 (TNR3+). CDR3: CASSDGLYNEQFF.